The clone carrying this TCR beta chain was detected ten times or more. The record originates from a study of early T cells in non-severe SARS-CoV-2 infection. Overall study: Sequencing of bulk RNA from unsorted whole blood was done, without chain pairing.

Each single cDNA molecule received a unique molecular identifier. Each CDR3 protein is one row after TCRdb ran MiXCR on the 5' RACE reads. Altogether tens of thousands of distinct CDR3 sequences are present, less than 15% being singletons, with the ten largest covering about 9.4%. This receptor was taken from an adult who was a healthcare worker with PCR-confirmed SARS-CoV-2 infection or an uninfected control (not recorded which). Sequenced: whole blood.

The CDR3 loop is CASSQVPRGTYEQYF. CDR3 nucleotide sequence: TGCGCCAGCAGCCAAGTGCCCCGGGGCACCTACGAGCAGTACTTC. The rearrangement links TRBV4-1 to TRBJ2-7; D may be TRBD1 or TRBD2 (5 bases each). The ends were cut back, 1 base at V and 2 bases at J, with 12 bases in the middle. The germline CDR1 and CDR2 sequences are MGHRA and YSYEKL. The CDR3 contains 15 residues.